The following is a T cell receptor (beta chain) sequence with its context. The method was immunoSEQ multiplex PCR; TCRdb's version includes in-frame clones alone and lacks a portion of them. Seen here are around 340,000 clones, around 95% observed once, and the top ten hold approximately 0.02%. This specimen comes from a study of shared T cell receptors in the human thymus. The germline gives CDR1 MNHEY, CDR2 SMNVEV (reference sequence). The CDR3 has 12 residues. V dropped 10 bases and J dropped 7; count of bases not matched to a gene: 9. The rearrangement uses TRBV27 and TRBJ1-1; the match to TRBD1 covers 7 bases. Material for sequencing was thymocytes. This clonotype was sampled from a human donor. As DNA, the CDR3 is TGTGCCACCAAAGGACAGGCCGTTGAAGCTTTCTTT. It specifies CATKGQAVEAFF.